Presented here are 28 T cell receptor beta chains from one specimen sequenced in a study of blood T cell repertoires in COVID-19. This table comes from immunoSEQ multiplex PCR, and its TCRdb copy is limited to in-frame clones, with some not included. The repertoire holds some 250,000 clones, with approximately 88% as singletons. Sequencing was carried out using peripheral blood. These receptors were collected from a woman between 25 and 40 years old with acute or convalescent COVID-19.

This chain joins TRBV7-2 and TRBJ2-7, with 8 bases that match TRBD1. The V segment lost 5 bases and the J segment 5 bases; nucleotides outside the gene matches: 2. In germline, CDR1 is SGHTA, CDR2 FQGNSA. The length of the CDR3 is 12 residues. CDR3 sequence: CASSRTGNEQYF. Here the CDR3 DNA reads TGTGCCAGCAGCCGGACAGGGAACGAGCAGTACTTC.

This chain links TRBV7-9 with TRBJ2-7; 8 nucleotides agree with TRBD1. The CDR3 consists of 16 residues. CDR1 is SEHNR, CDR2 FQNEAQ, per germline (reference sequence). With V trimmed by 1 base and J by 0 bases, 5 bases remained unmatched. CDR3 bases: TGTGCCAGCAGCTTAGGAGAGGGACAGGCCTCCTACGAGCAGTACTTC. The encoded protein is CASSLGEGQASYEQYF.

The chain couples TRBV7-3 to TRBJ2-1; no firm D call. The germline CDR1 and CDR2 sequences are SGHTA and FQGTGA. The CDR3 spans 13 residues. V lost 1 base and J 10 bases, leaving 11 bases between the germline ends. In DNA form, the CDR3 reads TGTGCCAGCAGCTTAAGCCTAGTTGGCGAGCAGTTCTTC. This codes for CASSLSLVGEQFF.

This sequence joins TRBV21-1 and TRBJ2-1; the DNA was not used to check the table's D call, TRBD2. TRBV21-1 is annotated as a pseudogene. The CDR3 extends over 18 amino acids. For the CDR3, the DNA is TGTGCCAGCAGCAAAGCAAAACCGGGGACTAGCGGGAGCAATGAGCAGTTCTTC. Its translation is CASSKAKPGTSGSNEQFF.

This clone has a single count. This chain connects TRBV12-3 or TRBV12-4 to TRBJ2-1; 7 bases match TRBD1. This CDR3 is 13 amino acids long. Trimming took 3 bases from V and 6 from J; bases not matched to a gene: 2. The CDR3 protein is CASSFGDSNEQFF. The CDR3 DNA follows: TGTGCCAGCAGTTTCGGGGACAGCAATGAGCAGTTCTTC.

This sequence joins TRBV6-5 and TRBJ1-2; 7 bases match TRBD1. Germline lookup yields CDR1 MNHEY and CDR2 SVGAGI. The CDR3 contains 11 residues. V shed 4 bases, J shed 7 bases, and the junction held 0 bases outside the gene matches. CDR3 in DNA: TGTGCCAGCAGTTCAGGGGGTGGCTACACCTTC. Translating it yields CASSSGGGYTF.

J is TRBJ1-1 and V is TRBV27, with 9 bases lining up with TRBD1. V lost 2 bases and J lost 8; bases outside the gene matches: 9. CDR1 is MNHEY, CDR2 SMNVEV, per germline (reference sequence). The CDR3 length is 15 residues. The chain's CDR3 is CASSLGTGPSLEAFF. CDR3 nucleotides: TGTGCCAGCAGTTTAGGGACAGGGCCGTCACTCGAAGCTTTCTTT.

V usage is TRBV29-1 and J usage is TRBJ2-7, with 8 positions matching TRBD1. CDR3 size: 14 residues. V gave up 7 bases and J gave up 1 base; unmatched junction bases: 9. Germline-derived CDR1 and CDR2 are SQVTM and ANQGSEA. CDR3 nucleotides: TGCAGCGCATTACCCGGGACAGGATCCTACGAGCAGTACTTC. Its translation is CSALPGTGSYEQYF.

DNA for the CDR3: TGTGCCACCAGTGATAAACAGGGGAGAGTGAACGGGGAGCTGTTTTTT. Protein: CATSDKQGRVNGELFF. V gene TRBV24-1 combines with J gene TRBJ2-2; 7 bases fit TRBD1. CDR3 length equals 16 residues. Germline assignment: CDR1 KGHDR and CDR2 SFDVKD. With 3 bases clipped from V and 7 bases from J, the junction kept 10 bases outside the gene matches.

This clone was recorded a few times. The chain couples TRBV4-2 to TRBJ1-5, with TRBD1 as a possible D gene (5 bases). Germline V gene lookup returns CDR1 LGHNA and CDR2 YNFKEQ. V shed 2 bases and J shed 6 bases, with 17 bases lying between them. The CDR3 covers 16 residues. The CDR3 nucleotides are TGTGCCAGCAGCCAAATGGGTGCACAGGATGCTCAGCCCCAGCATTTT. Amino acids: CASSQMGAQDAQPQHF.

V is TRBV19 and J is TRBJ1-4; D is undetermined. Germline V CDR1 and CDR2: LNHDA, SQIVND (reference sequence). The CDR3 length is 14 residues. The ends were cut back, 0 bases at V and 7 bases at J, with 9 bases in the middle. As DNA, the CDR3 is TGTGCCAGTAGTATAGATCTCCGGTCTGAAAAACTGTTTTTT. Its protein product is CASSIDLRSEKLFF.

V gene TRBV9 combines with J gene TRBJ1-1, with a weak D call TRBD1 (5 bases). The germline V gene has CDR1 SGDLS and CDR2 YYNGEE. This CDR3 spans 15 amino acids. The V end was cut by 2 bases, the J end by 2 bases, with 13 bases between. Here the CDR3 DNA reads TGTGCCAGCAGCGTCTACGGACAAGAAAACACTGAAGCTTTCTTT. It specifies CASSVYGQENTEAFF.

This chain links TRBV6-5 with TRBJ2-7; no firm D call. V lost 0 bases, J lost 0 bases, and 9 bases lay in between. The CDR3 consists of 15 residues. The V gene's germline CDR1 is MNHEY and CDR2 SVGAGI. The CDR3 DNA sequence: TGTGCCAGCAGTTACTCCCGGGTCAGCTCCTACGAGCAGTACTTC. It encodes CASSYSRVSSYEQYF.

J is TRBJ2-7 and V is TRBV7-2; TRBD2 matches 14 bases. The CDR3 spans 16 residues. Germline-derived CDR1 and CDR2 are SGHTA and FQGNSA. Losses at the gene ends were 4 bases for V and 3 bases for J; bases not matched to a gene: 5. CDR3 residues: CASSWGLAGVDYEQYF. In DNA form, the CDR3 reads TGTGCCAGCAGCTGGGGACTAGCGGGAGTCGACTACGAGCAGTACTTC. The full variable domain, in which reference TRBV7-2 and TRBJ2-7 provide the parts outside the CDR3, is GAGVSQSPSNKVTEKGKDVELRCDPISGHTALYWYRQSLGQGLEFLIYFQGNSAPDKSGLPSDRFSAERTGGSVSTLTIQRTQQEDSAVYLCASSWGLAGVDYEQYFGPGTRLTVT.

The chain is built from TRBV29-1 and TRBJ1-2; weak D call: TRBD1 (5 bases). The CDR3 runs 10 residues. V shed 6 bases and J shed 6 bases, with 8 bases lying between them. The germline CDR1 and CDR2 sequences are SQVTM and ANQGSEA. DNA for the CDR3: TGCAGCGTGGACACTAATGGCTACACCTTC. This encodes CSVDTNGYTF.

V and J are TRBV6-6 and TRBJ2-5; 14 nucleotides line up with TRBD2. The V gene's germline CDR1 is MNHNY and CDR2 SVGAGI (reference sequence). This CDR3 spans 16 amino acids. With V trimmed by 5 bases and J by 4 bases, 6 bases remained unmatched. CDR3 bases: TGTGCCAGCAGTAAGACTAGCGGGAGGGCCGCAGAGACCCAGTACTTC. Translated: CASSKTSGRAAETQYF.

The rearrangement links TRBV12-3 or TRBV12-4 to TRBJ2-1; D ambiguous. Trimming removed 2 bases at V and 8 bases at J, with 10 bases between. The CDR3 has 13 residues. The CDR3 loop reads CASSLRSPDEQFF. The DNA for the CDR3 is TGTGCCAGCAGTTTACGTAGTCCGGATGAGCAGTTCTTC.

This clone was counted a single time. The chain joins TRBV7-6 to TRBJ2-7; TRBD2 agrees at 9 bases. The V and J ends lost 0 bases and 8 bases, in that order; junction bases with no gene match: 8. Germline loops: CDR1 SGHVS, CDR2 FNYEAQ. The CDR3 consists of 15 residues. Here the CDR3 DNA reads TGTGCCAGCAGCTTAGCGGGCGGGAGGGCCATTCAGCAGTACTTC. As protein: CASSLAGGRAIQQYF. The full variable domain, its missing parts supplied by reference TRBV7-6 and TRBJ2-7, is GAGVSQSPRYKVTKRGQDVALRCDPISGHVSLYWYRQALGQGPEFLTYFNYEAQQDKSGLPNDRFSAERPEGSISTLTIQRTEQRDSAMYRCASSLAGGRAIQQYFGPGTRLTVT.

The rearrangement links TRBV25-1 to TRBJ2-7; D possibly corresponds to TRBD2 (5 bases). Trimming took 6 bases from V and 0 from J, leaving 9 bases between them. The CDR3 sequence is 13 residues long. CDR1 is MGHDK and CDR2 is SYGVNS in the germline V gene. The CDR3 is CASSPDYSYEQYF. The DNA of the CDR3 is TGTGCCAGCAGCCCAGACTACTCCTACGAGCAGTACTTC.

The V and J genes are TRBV10-3 and TRBJ2-1, with 15 bases matching TRBD2. Germline V gene sequence: CDR1 ENHRY, CDR2 SYGVKD. This CDR3 is 18 amino acids long. With 3 bases clipped from V and 0 bases from J, the junction kept 3 bases outside the gene matches. The CDR3 DNA is TGTGCCATCAGTGATGGACTAGCGGGAGGGAGCTCCTACAATGAGCAGTTCTTC. Protein product: CAISDGLAGGSSYNEQFF.

This rearrangement joins TRBV5-1 to TRBJ2-2; 13 positions match TRBD2. Germline CDR1 is SGHRS and CDR2 is YFSETQ. This CDR3 spans 17 amino acids. The V gene end was trimmed by 4 bases and the J gene end by 0 bases; junction bases not matched to a gene: 3. The CDR3 is CASSRGLAGTNTGELFF. CDR3 nucleotides: TGCGCCAGCAGCAGGGGACTAGCGGGGACGAACACCGGGGAGCTGTTTTTT.

V and J are TRBV10-1 and TRBJ2-1; D gene uncertain. The CDR3 has 12 amino acids. The germline V gene encodes CDR1 WNHNN and CDR2 SYGVQD (reference sequence). V gave up 2 bases and J gave up 7 bases, with 6 bases separating them. The CDR3 DNA is TGCGCCAGCAGTGAGCGTATTAATGAGCAGTTCTTC. Translation: CASSERINEQFF.

The V and J genes are TRBV24-1 and TRBJ2-2, with TRBD1 identical over 8 bases. Germline CDR1 KGHDR, CDR2 SFDVKD. This CDR3 has 18 residues. The trim removed 4 bases at V and 3 bases at J, leaving 12 bases unmatched. CDR3 residues: CATSDPRTGKVYTGELFF. The CDR3 bases are TGTGCCACCAGTGACCCCCGGACAGGGAAAGTTTACACCGGGGAGCTGTTTTTT.

V gene TRBV10-2 combines with J gene TRBJ1-1, with D tentatively TRBD1 (6 bases). Between the trimmed V and J ends, which lost 7 bases and 3 bases, there was a span of 18 bases. The germline V gene encodes CDR1 WSHSY and CDR2 SAAADI. This CDR3 is built from 15 residues. CDR3 region: CASTDLRGWDTEAFF. CDR3 nucleotides: TGCGCCAGCACCGACTTAAGGGGGTGGGACACTGAAGCTTTCTTT.

The V call is TRBV6-5, the J call TRBJ1-5; possible D gene TRBD1, 5 bases. The CDR3 has 16 residues. Germline V gene data show CDR1 as MNHEY and CDR2 as SVGAGI. Trimming took off 4 bases at V and 3 bases at J, with 16 bases between the two ends. CDR3 loop: CASSSRTNVFNQPQHF. The DNA of the CDR3 is TGTGCCAGCAGTTCGCGGACAAACGTCTTCAATCAGCCCCAGCATTTT.

This clone has just one count. V and J are TRBV3-1 (or the pseudogene TRBV3-2) and TRBJ1-2; 8 bases are a match to TRBD1. The CDR3 is 16 residues long. In germline, CDR1 is LGHDT, CDR2 YNNKEL (reference sequence). V lost 0 bases, J lost 3 bases, and 6 bases stayed unmatched. The CDR3 spells CASSQDLQGGDYGYTF. As DNA, the CDR3 is TGTGCCAGCAGCCAAGATCTACAGGGGGGCGACTATGGCTACACCTTC.

The rearrangement joins TRBV12-3 or TRBV12-4 to TRBJ2-7, with 7 bases lining up with TRBD1. Trimming cost V 5 bases and J 2 bases; bases outside gene matches: 3. The length of the CDR3 is 13 residues. CDR3 coding DNA: TGTGCCAGCAGTCGAGGGACAGCCTACGAGCAGTACTTC. This codes for CASSRGTAYEQYF.

This chain joins TRBV6-1 and TRBJ2-3; 13 nucleotides line up with TRBD2. V was pared by 0 bases and J by 2 bases, with 2 bases of the junction left unmatched. Looked up from germline, CDR1 is MNHNS and CDR2 is SASEGT. The CDR3 runs 17 residues. The CDR3 bases are TGTGCCAGCAGTGAAGCGGGACTAGCGGGAATCACAGATACGCAGTATTTT. Encoded protein: CASSEAGLAGITDTQYF.